This paragraph reports one T cell receptor beta chain. This entry is derived from a study of T cell changes during pregnancy in multiple sclerosis. Method: immunoSEQ multiplex PCR; TCRdb's copy keeps in-frame clones and lacks some. The profile covers about 93,000 clones, with around 92% appearing a single time and approximately 2% taken by the ten largest. The receptor was derived from a female donor with multiple sclerosis, enrolled in a pregnancy study. Sequenced here: peripheral blood, sampled after pregnancy.

CDR3 in amino acids: CASSLDTIGSPLHF. Here the CDR3 DNA reads TGTGCCAGCAGCTTAGACACTATTGGTTCACCCCTCCACTTT. V and J are TRBV7-9 and TRBJ1-6; D gene uncertain. Germline V gene lookup returns CDR1 SEHNR and CDR2 FQNEAQ (reference sequence). The V end lost 1 base, the J end lost 9 bases, and 10 bases lay between the germline ends. CDR3 length: 14 amino acids.